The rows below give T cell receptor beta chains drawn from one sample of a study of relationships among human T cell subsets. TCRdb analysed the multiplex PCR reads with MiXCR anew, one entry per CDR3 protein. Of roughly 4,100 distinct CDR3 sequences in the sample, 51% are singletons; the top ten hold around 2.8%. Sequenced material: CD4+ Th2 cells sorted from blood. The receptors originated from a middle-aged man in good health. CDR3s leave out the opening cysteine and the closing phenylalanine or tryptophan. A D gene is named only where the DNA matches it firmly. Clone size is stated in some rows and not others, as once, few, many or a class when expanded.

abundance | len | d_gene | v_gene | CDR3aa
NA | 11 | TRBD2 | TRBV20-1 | SARTSGPDTQY
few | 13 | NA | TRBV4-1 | ASSDGTYSNQPQH
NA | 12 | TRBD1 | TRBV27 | ASKAGGAQETQY
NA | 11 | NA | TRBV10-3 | AISETRGSEQF
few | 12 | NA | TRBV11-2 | ASSRSAAKNIQY
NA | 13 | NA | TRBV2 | ASSAVASPYYGYT
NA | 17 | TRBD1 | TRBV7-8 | AGSLRGTTGGSGANVLT
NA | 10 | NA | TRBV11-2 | ASSSTGLEEF
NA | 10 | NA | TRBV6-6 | ASSLAGNEQY
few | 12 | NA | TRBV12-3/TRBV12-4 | ASSLDRIYNEQL